This TCR beta chain was profiled in a study of Ad26.COV2.S vaccination and SARS-CoV-2 variants. Study background: Participants got Ad26.COV2.S intramuscularly, once or twice 56 days apart.

Treatment specified: around 19 received Ad26.COV2.S at low or high dose, single or two shots; several received placebo; per-sample allocation not given. On day 63 after the first injection, vaccine and placebo recipients gave samples. Clones were read by immunoSEQ multiplex PCR, and TCRdb kept only the in-frame ones, dropping some. The table includes some 350,000 clones, around 90% detected once. The starting material was peripheral blood, obtained in a trial of Ad26.COV2.S vaccine versus placebo. The source of this sequence is a person between 18 and 60 years old who received the Ad26.COV2.S COVID-19 vaccine or a placebo.

The CDR3 reads CASSHRGQPQHF. The CDR3 nucleotides read TGTGCCAGCAGCCACAGGGGGCAGCCCCAGCATTTT. V usage is TRBV7-9 and J usage is TRBJ1-5; 8 positions match TRBD1. V shed 5 bases, J shed 7 bases, and the junction held 1 base outside the gene matches. The CDR3 loop spans 12 amino acids. The germline gives CDR1 SEHNR, CDR2 FQNEAQ (reference sequence).